This passage covers 24 T cell receptor beta chains from one sample sequenced in a study of blood T cells in healthy people across ages. It was with a sample-barcoded 5' primer and a J-beta primer mix that a second PCR of roughly 7 to 12 cycles was run. TCRdb passed the 5' RACE reads through MiXCR, listing each CDR3 protein once. This sample has about 970,000 distinct CDR3 sequences, with 51% found just once. The sample consisted of blood. These TCRs come from an older woman in good health.

The chain has TRBV24-1 and TRBJ2-7, with TRBD2 matching 16 bases. Trimming at V came to 3 bases and at J to 2 bases, leaving 6 bases not matched to a gene. CDR1 and CDR2 (germline): KGHDR, SFDVKD. The CDR3 spans 18 residues. The CDR3 DNA follows: TGTGCCACCAGTGATCCGGGACTAGCGGGAGGGTCCCCCTACGAGCAGTACTTC. Protein: CATSDPGLAGGSPYEQYF.

This chain uses TRBV15 with TRBJ2-7, with 11 bases lining up with TRBD2. V lost 1 base, J lost 2 bases, and 4 bases stayed unmatched. Germline lookup yields CDR1 LNHNV and CDR2 YYDKDF (reference sequence). This CDR3 is built from 16 residues. The DNA for the CDR3 is TGTGCCACCAGCAGAGGAGGGACTAGCGGAACCTACGAGCAGTACTTC. It codes for CATSRGGTSGTYEQYF.

This clonotype has only one observation. This chain joins TRBV3-1 and TRBJ2-1, with D perhaps being TRBD1 or TRBD2 (5 bases each). The V and J ends lost 4 bases and 9 bases respectively, with 10 bases between them. CDR1 is LGHDT, CDR2 YNNKEL, per germline (reference sequence). This CDR3 is 12 amino acids long. CDR3 nucleotides: TGTGCCAGCAGCCCGGGACCGGGTGAGCAGTTCTTC. Protein product: CASSPGPGEQFF.

V and J are TRBV7-9 and TRBJ2-5; possible D gene TRBD2, 5 bases. The CDR3 sequence is 12 residues long. V was cut by 5 bases and J by 11 bases, with 15 bases left in between. Looked up from germline, CDR1 is SEHNR and CDR2 is FQNEAQ (reference sequence). The CDR3 nucleotides are TGTGCCAGCAGCGACTATGGCAATGAGCAGTACTTC. Its protein product is CASSDYGNEQYF.

In this sample, this clonotype turned up a few times. A junction end diverges from the germline sequence, so it may reflect a read error. This CDR3 is CAGSHTTGRPNEQYF. In nucleotides, the CDR3 is TGCGCCGGCAGCCATACGACAGGGCGTCCCAACGAGCAGTACTTC. This sequence joins TRBV4-1 and TRBJ2-7; TRBD1 aligns across 7 bases. Germline CDR1 is MGHRA and CDR2 is YSYEKL. CDR3 length: 15 residues.

This chain joins TRBV20-1 and TRBJ2-1, with D tentatively TRBD1 (6 bases). Deletions cut 6 bases from V and 8 bases from J, with 23 bases between. The CDR3 consists of 15 residues. CDR1 is DFQATT and CDR2 is SNEGSKA in the germline V gene (reference sequence). This CDR3 is CSAEEGGHRIYEQFF. CDR3 nucleotides: TGCAGTGCGGAAGAAGGGGGACACCGGATCTATGAGCAGTTCTTC.

The CDR3 DNA reads as TGTGCCAGCAGCCAACGGCTGGCAGCCAATGAGCAGTACTTC. This encodes CASSQRLAANEQYF. V gene TRBV9 combines with J gene TRBJ2-1; D gene ambiguous. The J call could be wrong; TRBJ2-7 is a better fit for the DNA end. This CDR3 region has 14 residues. Germline CDR1 and CDR2: SGDLS and YYNGEE.

Worth noting for this clonotype: With a much larger clone just one base away, this may be a read error. V is TRBV12-3 or TRBV12-4 and J is TRBJ2-5, with D tentatively TRBD2 (6 bases). The CDR3 runs 15 residues. The V end was cut by 6 bases, the J end by 11 bases, with 25 bases between. For the CDR3, the DNA is TGTGCCAGCAGCACACCGGGACTGCCGACTACTGAGCAGTACTTC. This translates into CASSTPGLPTTEQYF.

This chain uses TRBV5-1 with TRBJ2-7, with 7 nucleotides matching TRBD1. Germline values: CDR1 SGHRS, CDR2 YFSETQ. The V gene end was trimmed by 4 bases and the J gene end by 2 bases; junction bases not matched to a gene: 9. The CDR3 extends over 15 amino acids. The CDR3 DNA sequence: TGCGCCAGCAGCGTCGCCTGGACAGGAACCTACGAGCAGTACTTC. Encoded protein: CASSVAWTGTYEQYF. Drawing the rest from reference TRBV5-1 and TRBJ2-7, the complete variable domain is KAGVTQTPRYLIKTRGQQVTLSCSPISGHRSVSWYQQTPGQGLQFLFEYFSETQRNKGNFPGRFSGRQFSNSRSEMNVSTLELGDSALYLCASSVAWTGTYEQYFGPGTRLTVT.

The chain uses TRBV20-1 and TRBJ2-2; 9 bases are a match to TRBD2. Trimming cost V 0 bases and J 5 bases; bases outside gene matches: 4. CDR1 is DFQATT and CDR2 is SNEGSKA in the germline V gene (reference sequence). The CDR3 spans 15 residues. CDR3 DNA: TGCAGTGCTAGAGAGATAACTAGCGGGACCGGGGAGCTGTTTTTT. The encoded protein is CSAREITSGTGELFF.

The chain links TRBV12-3 or TRBV12-4 to TRBJ2-3, with D possibly TRBD2 on 6 matching bases. This CDR3 is 14 amino acids long. The V and J ends lost 2 bases and 6 bases respectively, with 12 bases between them. The CDR3, as DNA: TGTGCCAGCAGTTTAAATGGGGAGGCGGATACGCAGTATTTT. This codes for CASSLNGEADTQYF.

This clonotype was counted a few times. The V and J genes are TRBV28 and TRBJ2-7; 11 bases fit TRBD2. Germline CDR1 is MDHEN and CDR2 is SYDVKM. This CDR3 spans 15 amino acids. Trimming removed 10 bases from V and 4 bases from J; junction bases left unmatched: 12. CDR3 region: CATRTGTSGSYEQYF. The CDR3 DNA reads TGTGCCACTCGGACCGGGACTAGCGGTTCTTACGAGCAGTACTTC.

This clonotype was detected once. At one end the junction does not follow the germline gene, possibly because of a read error. The chain recombines TRBV20-1 with TRBJ2-7; D tentatively fits TRBD1 or TRBD2 (6 bases each). This CDR3 contains 17 residues. CDR1 and CDR2 from the germline V gene are DFQATT and SNEGSKA (reference sequence). CDR3 residues: CSTRDQGSVGEVYEQYF. CDR3 sequence (DNA): TGCAGTACTAGAGACCAGGGGTCGGTGGGGGAGGTTTACGAGCAGTACTTC.

J is TRBJ2-3 and V is TRBV29-1; TRBD1 matches at 8 bases. The V segment lost 3 bases and the J segment 5 bases; nucleotides outside the gene matches: 10. The length of the CDR3 is 15 residues. Germline V gene data show CDR1 as SQVTM and CDR2 as ANQGSEA. The CDR3 DNA reads as TGCAGCGTTGAGTTGAGGACAGGGAAAGGAGATACGCAGTATTTT. Encoded protein: CSVELRTGKGDTQYF.

This clonotype showed up just a few times. The CDR3 loop is CSVENSYGYEQYF. For the CDR3, the DNA is TGCAGCGTTGAGAACTCCTATGGCTACGAGCAGTACTTC. The V gene is TRBV29-1, the J gene TRBJ2-7; unclear D gene. CDR1 is SQVTM, CDR2 ANQGSEA, per germline. V lost 3 bases and J lost 3, with 12 bases in between. This CDR3 has 13 amino acids.

This chain connects TRBV5-1 to TRBJ2-7, with 8 bases aligning to TRBD2. The CDR3 runs 13 residues. Germline CDR1 SGHRS, CDR2 YFSETQ. Unmatched junction bases numbered 4, after V lost 2 bases and J lost 6 bases. The CDR3 region is CASSLQRESEQYF. The CDR3 nucleotides read TGCGCCAGCAGCTTACAGCGGGAGAGCGAGCAGTACTTC.

CDR3 sequence (DNA): TGTGCCAGCAGCCAATATTTTGGCGGGAGTAGCAATGAGCAGTTCTTC. It codes for CASSQYFGGSSNEQFF. This chain uses TRBV3-1 with TRBJ2-1; 7 positions agree with TRBD2. This CDR3 is built from 16 residues. Trimming cost V 2 bases and J 6 bases; bases outside gene matches: 10. CDR1 is LGHDT, CDR2 YNNKEL, per germline (reference sequence).

For the CDR3, the DNA is TGTGCCAGCAGACCCGGGACAGGGAACGAGCAGTACTTC. Translated, it gives CASRPGTGNEQYF. The chain combines TRBV2 with TRBJ2-7; 9 bases line up with TRBD1. V lost 6 bases and J lost 5; bases outside the gene matches: 5. Germline V gives CDR1 SNHLY, CDR2 FYNNEI. The CDR3 has 13 amino acids.

The genes are TRBV28 and TRBJ2-1; TRBD2 agrees at 15 bases. Germline V lookup: CDR1 MDHEN, CDR2 SYDVKM. The CDR3 spans 18 residues. V shed 5 bases, J shed 0 bases, and the junction held 5 bases outside the gene matches. CDR3 in amino acids: CASSPPGLAGGSYNEQFF. CDR3 in DNA: TGTGCCAGCAGTCCGCCGGGACTAGCGGGAGGCTCCTACAATGAGCAGTTCTTC.

This chain joins TRBV5-1 and TRBJ2-3; D is ambiguous. Germline CDR1 reads SGHRS; CDR2 reads YFSETQ. The CDR3 totals 15 residues. V lost 1 base and J lost 2, with 11 bases in between. The CDR3, as DNA: TGCGCCAGCAGCTTGTTTCCCGGTTTCACAGATACGCAGTATTTT. It translates to CASSLFPGFTDTQYF.

The chain links TRBV20-1 to TRBJ2-1; tentatively, D is TRBD2 (6 bases). Deletions cut 0 bases from V and 5 bases from J, with 17 bases between. In germline, CDR1 is DFQATT, CDR2 SNEGSKA (reference sequence). The CDR3 totals 16 residues. CDR3 DNA: TGCAGTGCTAGAGATCTTGCGGGACCTTCCCACAATGAGCAGTTCTTC. Protein: CSARDLAGPSHNEQFF.

A few counts support this clonotype. This chain connects TRBV10-3 to TRBJ2-7; D is perhaps TRBD1 (5 bases). The germline V gene has CDR1 ENHRY and CDR2 SYGVKD. The CDR3 is 13 residues long. Trimming took 5 bases from V and 3 from J, leaving 11 bases between them. CDR3 DNA sequence: TGTGCCATCAGTACAGGAACTTTCTACGAGCAGTACTTC. Its protein is CAISTGTFYEQYF.

This chain uses TRBV12-3 or TRBV12-4 with TRBJ2-3; D gene uncertain. Trimming shortened V by 4 bases and J by 7 bases, and 6 bases separated the two germline ends. This CDR3 is 11 amino acids long. The chain's CDR3 is CASSSSNTQYF. The CDR3 DNA reads TGTGCCAGCAGTTCGTCAAATACGCAGTATTTT.

This chain uses TRBV5-1 with TRBJ2-7; 10 bases line up with TRBD2. Per the germline V gene, CDR1 is SGHRS and CDR2 is YFSETQ. After removal of 0 bases from V and 2 bases from J, the junction contained 2 bases not matched to a gene. The CDR3 spans 15 residues. The CDR3 nucleotides are TGCGCCAGCAGCTTGGAACTAGCGGGACCCTACGAGCAGTACTTC. Its translation: CASSLELAGPYEQYF.